This T cell receptor beta chain was documented in a study of T cells after yellow fever vaccination. CDR3 length: 12 amino acids. Trimming took 5 bases from V and 6 from J, leaving 10 bases between them. Germline V gives CDR1 SEHNR, CDR2 FQNEAQ (reference sequence). This clonotype was seen many times. MiXCR was run by TCRdb on the 5' RACE reads, yielding one entry per CDR3 protein. The table records some 350,000 distinct CDR3 sequences, roughly 4.3% of them present only once. This material consisted of PBMCs, taken 5 days after the yellow fever booster vaccination. The clonotype was recovered from a man younger than 35 who received the YFV17D yellow fever vaccine. The chain uses TRBV7-9 and TRBJ1-2, with D unclear. The CDR3 loop reads CASSPSGDGYTF. The CDR3 DNA reads TGTGCCAGCAGCCCCTCCGGGGATGGCTACACCTTC. The full variable domain, completed using reference TRBV7-9 and TRBJ1-2, is DTGVSQNPRHKITKRGQNVTFRCDPISEHNRLYWYRQTLGQGPEFLTYFQNEAQLEKSRLLSDRFSAERPKGSFSTLEIQRTEQGDSAMYLCASSPSGDGYTFGSGTRLTVV.